This TCR beta chain came from a study of monozygotic twins with inflammatory bowel disease. Study-level findings and limits: Treatment differences in immunosuppression may have added variability to the repertoires of patients. IBD patients showed reduced TCRbeta diversity (inverse Simpson) versus healthy co-twins.

Regarding this clonotype: The antigen is not known.

The CDR3 runs to 15 residues. Germline V CDR1 and CDR2: MNHEY, SVGAGI. The unique tags termed UMIs, each holding a 6-nucleotide sample barcode, were added by means of template switching. TCRdb re-called the 5' RACE reads, yielding one record per CDR3 amino acid sequence without DNA. This table holds roughly 140,000 distinct CDR3 sequences. Sequencing was performed on blood. V usage is TRBV6-5 and J usage is TRBJ2-5; the D call of TRBD2 rests on TCRdb alone, since no DNA is present to check it. The source of this sequence is a human donor with ulcerative colitis or Crohn's disease, or a healthy co-twin of an affected twin (not recorded which). The CDR3 spells CASSRRRGYQETQYF.